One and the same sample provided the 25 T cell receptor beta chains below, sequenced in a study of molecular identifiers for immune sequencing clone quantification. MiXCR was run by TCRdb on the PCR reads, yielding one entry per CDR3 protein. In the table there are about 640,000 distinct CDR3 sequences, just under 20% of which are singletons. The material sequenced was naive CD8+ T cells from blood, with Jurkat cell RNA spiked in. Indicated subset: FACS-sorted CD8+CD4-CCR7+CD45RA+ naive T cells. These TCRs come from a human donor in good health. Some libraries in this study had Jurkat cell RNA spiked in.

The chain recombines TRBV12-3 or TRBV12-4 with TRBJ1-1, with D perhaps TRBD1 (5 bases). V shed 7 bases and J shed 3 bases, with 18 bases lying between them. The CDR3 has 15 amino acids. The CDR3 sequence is CASNGGSIVDTEAFF. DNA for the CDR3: TGTGCCAGCAACGGGGGAAGCATAGTGGACACTGAAGCTTTCTTT.

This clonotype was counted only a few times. The chain's CDR3 is CASSSTYSIPGNTIYF. CDR3 in DNA: TGCGCCAGCAGCTCCACTTACAGTATCCCTGGAAACACCATATATTTT. The J gene is TRBJ1-3, the V gene TRBV4-3, with unresolved D. The CDR3 is 16 amino acids. Germline CDR1 LGHNA, CDR2 YSLEER. Trimming left V 5 bases short and J 2 bases short, with 16 bases between.

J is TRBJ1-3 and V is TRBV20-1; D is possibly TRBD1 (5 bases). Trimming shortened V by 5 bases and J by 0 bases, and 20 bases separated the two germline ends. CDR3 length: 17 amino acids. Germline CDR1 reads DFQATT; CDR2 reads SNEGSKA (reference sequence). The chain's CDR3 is CSAPWGVWGNSGNTIYF. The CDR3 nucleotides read TGCAGTGCTCCTTGGGGGGTTTGGGGCAACTCTGGAAACACCATATATTTT.

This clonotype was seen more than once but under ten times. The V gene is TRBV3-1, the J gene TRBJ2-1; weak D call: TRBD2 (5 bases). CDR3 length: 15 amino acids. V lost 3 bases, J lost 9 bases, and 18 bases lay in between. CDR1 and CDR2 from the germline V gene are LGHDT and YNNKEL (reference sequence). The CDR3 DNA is TGTGCCAGCAGCCATCAGGACTGGGGTTCTCCTGAGCAGTTCTTC. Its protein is CASSHQDWGSPEQFF.

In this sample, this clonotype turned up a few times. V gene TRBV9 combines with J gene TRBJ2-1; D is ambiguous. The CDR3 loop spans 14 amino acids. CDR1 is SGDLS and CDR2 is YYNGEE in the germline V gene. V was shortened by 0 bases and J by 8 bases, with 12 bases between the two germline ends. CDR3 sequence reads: CASSVGGARYEQFF. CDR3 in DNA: TGTGCCAGCAGCGTAGGAGGAGCGAGATATGAGCAGTTCTTC.

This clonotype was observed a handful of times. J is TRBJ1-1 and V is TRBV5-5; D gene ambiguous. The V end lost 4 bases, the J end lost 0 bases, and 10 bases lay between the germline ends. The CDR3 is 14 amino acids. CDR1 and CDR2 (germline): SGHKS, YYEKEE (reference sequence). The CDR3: CASSSDGVNTEAFF. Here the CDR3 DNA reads TGTGCCAGCAGCAGCGACGGGGTGAACACTGAAGCTTTCTTT.

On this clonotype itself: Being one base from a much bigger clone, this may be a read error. CDR3 DNA sequence: TGTGCCAGCAGCCAAGATTTAGGAGCAATGTCGGCCGAGCAGTACTTC. Amino acids: CASSQDLGAMSAEQYF. The chain has TRBV4-2 and TRBJ2-7, with D unresolved. Per the germline V gene, CDR1 is LGHNA and CDR2 is YNFKEQ. This CDR3 is built from 16 residues. The V end lost 0 bases, the J end lost 6 bases, and 18 bases lay between the germline ends.

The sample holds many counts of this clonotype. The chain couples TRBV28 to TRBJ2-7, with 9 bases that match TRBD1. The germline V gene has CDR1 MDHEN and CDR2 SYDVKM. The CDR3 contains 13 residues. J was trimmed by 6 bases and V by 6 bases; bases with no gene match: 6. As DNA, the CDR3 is TGTGCCAGCAGCCCCGGGACAGGGTCCGAGCAGTACTTC. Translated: CASSPGTGSEQYF.

The CDR3 is CASSDSGGGTGELFF. Written as DNA, the CDR3 is TGTGCCAGCAGCGACAGTGGGGGCGGCACCGGGGAGCTGTTTTTT. V is TRBV9 and J is TRBJ2-2; a possible D gene is TRBD1 (6 bases). Trimming shortened V by 3 bases and J by 4 bases, and 13 bases separated the two germline ends. The germline CDR1 and CDR2 sequences are SGDLS and YYNGEE. CDR3 length: 15 residues.

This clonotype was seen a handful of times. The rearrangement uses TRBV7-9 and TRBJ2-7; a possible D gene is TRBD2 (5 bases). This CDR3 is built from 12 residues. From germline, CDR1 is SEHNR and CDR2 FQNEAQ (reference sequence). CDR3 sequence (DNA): TGTGCAAGCGGCGTCGGAGTTTCCGAGCAGTACTTC. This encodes CASGVGVSEQYF.

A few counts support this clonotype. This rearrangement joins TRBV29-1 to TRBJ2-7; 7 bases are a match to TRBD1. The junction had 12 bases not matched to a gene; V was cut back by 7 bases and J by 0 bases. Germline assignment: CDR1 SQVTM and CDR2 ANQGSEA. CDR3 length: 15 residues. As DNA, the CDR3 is TGCAGCGCCACAGTCCTACAGGGGAGCTCCTACGAGCAGTACTTC. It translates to CSATVLQGSSYEQYF.

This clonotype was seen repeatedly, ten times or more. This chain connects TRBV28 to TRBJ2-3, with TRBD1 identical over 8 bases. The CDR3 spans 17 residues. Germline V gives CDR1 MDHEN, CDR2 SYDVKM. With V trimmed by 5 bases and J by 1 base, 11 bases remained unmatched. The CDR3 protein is CASSTQGAIVGTDTQYF. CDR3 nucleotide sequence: TGTGCCAGCAGTACCCAGGGGGCTATCGTTGGCACAGATACGCAGTATTTT.

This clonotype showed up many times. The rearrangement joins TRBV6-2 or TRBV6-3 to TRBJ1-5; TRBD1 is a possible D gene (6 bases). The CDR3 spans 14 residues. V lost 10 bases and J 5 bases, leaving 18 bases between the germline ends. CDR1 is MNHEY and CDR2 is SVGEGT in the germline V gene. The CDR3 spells CATRGGELDQPQHF. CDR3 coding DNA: TGTGCCACCCGGGGGGGCGAGTTGGATCAGCCCCAGCATTTT.

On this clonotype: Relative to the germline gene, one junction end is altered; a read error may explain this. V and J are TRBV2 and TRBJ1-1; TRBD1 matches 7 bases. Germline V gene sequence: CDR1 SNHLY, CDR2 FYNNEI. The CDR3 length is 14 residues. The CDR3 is CASAGLGQNYEALF. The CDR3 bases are TGTGCCAGCGCTGGCCTGGGACAGAACTACGAAGCTCTCTTT.

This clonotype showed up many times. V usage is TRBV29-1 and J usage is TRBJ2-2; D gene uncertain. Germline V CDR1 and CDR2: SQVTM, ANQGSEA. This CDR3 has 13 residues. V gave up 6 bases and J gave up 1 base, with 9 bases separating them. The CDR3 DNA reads TGCAGCGTGGTGGGCCAGAACACCGGGGAGCTGTTTTTT. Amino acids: CSVVGQNTGELFF.

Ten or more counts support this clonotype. This CDR3 is CASSQEGGTEQYF. CDR3 sequence (DNA): TGCGCCAGCAGCCAAGAGGGAGGAACCGAGCAGTACTTC. The rearrangement links TRBV4-3 to TRBJ2-7; the D gene is possibly TRBD2 (6 bases). This CDR3 has 13 amino acids. The germline gives CDR1 LGHNA, CDR2 YSLEER. V dropped 0 bases and J dropped 6 bases, with 9 bases sitting between them.

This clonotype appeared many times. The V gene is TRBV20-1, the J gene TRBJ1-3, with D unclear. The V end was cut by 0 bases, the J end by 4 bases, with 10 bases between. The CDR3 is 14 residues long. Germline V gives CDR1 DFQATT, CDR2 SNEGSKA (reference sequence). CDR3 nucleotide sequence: TGCAGTGCTAGAGAATCCGGGTTCGGAAACACCATATATTTT. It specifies CSARESGFGNTIYF.

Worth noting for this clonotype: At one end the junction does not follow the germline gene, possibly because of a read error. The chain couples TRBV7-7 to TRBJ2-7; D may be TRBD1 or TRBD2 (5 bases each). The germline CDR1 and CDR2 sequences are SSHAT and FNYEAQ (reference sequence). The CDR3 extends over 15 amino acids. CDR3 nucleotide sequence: TGTGCTAGCAGCTTAGCGTGGGGACCTGCCTACGAGCAGTACTTC. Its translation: CASSLAWGPAYEQYF.

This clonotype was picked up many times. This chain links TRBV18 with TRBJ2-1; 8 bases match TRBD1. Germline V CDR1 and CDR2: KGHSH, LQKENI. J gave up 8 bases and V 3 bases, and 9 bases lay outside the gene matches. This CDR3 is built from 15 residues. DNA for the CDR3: TGTGCCAGCTCACCCGCTCCAGACAGGGGAGATGAGCAGTTCTTC. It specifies CASSPAPDRGDEQFF.

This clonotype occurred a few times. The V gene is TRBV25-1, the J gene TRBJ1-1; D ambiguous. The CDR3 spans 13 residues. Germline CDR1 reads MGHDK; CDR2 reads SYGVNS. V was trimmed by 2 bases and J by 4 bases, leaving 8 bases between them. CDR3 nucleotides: TGTGCCAGCAGTGAAGGACCTACCACTGAAGCTTTCTTT. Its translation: CASSEGPTTEAFF.

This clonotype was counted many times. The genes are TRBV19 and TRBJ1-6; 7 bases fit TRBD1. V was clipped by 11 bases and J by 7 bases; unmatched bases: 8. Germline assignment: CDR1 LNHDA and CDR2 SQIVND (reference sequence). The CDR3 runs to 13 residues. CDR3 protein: CAARTGQNSPLHF. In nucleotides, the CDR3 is TGTGCCGCCAGGACAGGACAAAATTCACCCCTCCACTTT.

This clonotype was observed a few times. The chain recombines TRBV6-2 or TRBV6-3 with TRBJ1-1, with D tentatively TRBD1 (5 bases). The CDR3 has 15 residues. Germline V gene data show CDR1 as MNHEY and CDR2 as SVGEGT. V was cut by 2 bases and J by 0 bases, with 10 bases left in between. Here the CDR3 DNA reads TGTGCCAGCAGTTACATTGGCAGGGTGAACACTGAAGCTTTCTTT. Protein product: CASSYIGRVNTEAFF.

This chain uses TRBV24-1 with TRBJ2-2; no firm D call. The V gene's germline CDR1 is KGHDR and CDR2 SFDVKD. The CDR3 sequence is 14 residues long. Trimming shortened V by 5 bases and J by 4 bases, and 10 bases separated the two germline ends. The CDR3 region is CATSVLSSTGELFF. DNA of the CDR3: TGTGCCACCAGTGTGTTAAGCTCCACCGGGGAGCTGTTTTTT.

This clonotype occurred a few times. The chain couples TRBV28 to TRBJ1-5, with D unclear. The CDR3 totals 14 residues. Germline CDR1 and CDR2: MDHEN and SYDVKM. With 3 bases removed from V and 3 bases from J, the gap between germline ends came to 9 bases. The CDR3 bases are TGTGCCAGCAGTTTTAAACAGTCCAATCAGCCCCAGCATTTT. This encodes CASSFKQSNQPQHF.

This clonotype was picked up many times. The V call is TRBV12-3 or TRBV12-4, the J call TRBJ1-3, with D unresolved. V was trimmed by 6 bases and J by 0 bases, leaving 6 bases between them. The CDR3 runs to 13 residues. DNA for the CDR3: TGTGCCAGCAGCGTTTTCTCTGGAAACACCATATATTTT. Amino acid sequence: CASSVFSGNTIYF.